This T cell receptor beta chain is from a study of cytomegalovirus exposure and HLA in healthy donors. At the level of the study: Earlier sequencing of 150 million to 200 million T cells yielded approximately 100 million unique TCR beta sequences.

Germline-derived CDR1 and CDR2 are SGHTA and FQGNSA. Trimming cost V 5 bases and J 5 bases; bases outside gene matches: 11. This CDR3 spans 15 amino acids. Amplification used 60 Vbeta primers and 13 Jbeta primers. Measured with immunoSEQ multiplex PCR; TCRdb has only the in-frame clones, and not every one. Of under 200,000 clones listed, around 80% are singletons. This clone has a handful of counts. Sequenced: PBMCs. The V call is TRBV7-2, the J call TRBJ2-5, with 7 bases that match TRBD1. The receptor was derived from a male donor in good health and CMV-seronegative. The CDR3 region is CASSPLTGSGETQYF. The CDR3 nucleotides are TGTGCCAGCAGCCCCTTGACAGGGTCCGGCGAGACCCAGTACTTC. Combining the CDR3 with reference TRBV7-2 and TRBJ2-5 gives the whole variable domain GAGVSQSPSNKVTEKGKDVELRCDPISGHTALYWYRQSLGQGLEFLIYFQGNSAPDKSGLPSDRFSAERTGGSVSTLTIQRTQQEDSAVYLCASSPLTGSGETQYFGPGTRLLVL.